The 5 T cell receptor beta chains in this list originate from one sample, sequenced in a study of T cells in Graves' hyperthyroidism and ophthalmopathy. TCR beta CDR3 regions were amplified from RNA. With the HTBI primer set, the TCR CDR3 went through a first round of RT-PCR. TCRdb called the multiplex PCR reads again in MiXCR, with one record for every CDR3 protein. The sample holds hundreds of thousands of distinct CDR3 sequences, under 15% seen once. The sample taken for sequencing was blood. The origin of the receptors is a woman aged 18-29 years with Graves' hyperthyroidism.

This clonotype was seen many times. The V call is TRBV5-1, the J call TRBJ2-1; no definite D call. CDR3 length equals 14 residues. V was pared by 0 bases and J by 5 bases, with 9 bases between. The germline CDR1 and CDR2 sequences are SGHRS and YFSETQ. As DNA, the CDR3 is TGCGCCAGCAGCTTGGCCTCCCCCAACAATGAGCAGTTCTTC. This gives the protein CASSLASPNNEQFF.

In this sample, this clonotype turned up many times. CDR3: CASSSGVRAEAFF. The CDR3 DNA follows: TGTGCCAGCAGCTCGGGGGTACGGGCTGAAGCTTTCTTT. The rearrangement links TRBV12-3 or TRBV12-4 to TRBJ1-1, with D possibly matching TRBD1 (5 bases). The CDR3 contains 13 residues. The V and J ends lost 6 bases and 6 bases respectively, with 14 bases between them.

This clonotype was recorded at least ten times. The chain is built from TRBV28 and TRBJ1-6; 10 nucleotides agree with TRBD1. The length of the CDR3 is 12 residues. Per germline, CDR1 MDHEN and CDR2 SYDVKM. J was trimmed by 17 bases and V by 8 bases; bases with no gene match: 9. CDR3 nucleotide sequence: TGTGCCAGCTCAACGGGACAGGGGCTCATCCACTTT. Residues: CASSTGQGLIHF.

This clonotype has a count of ten or more. The V call is TRBV3-1, the J call TRBJ1-2; TRBD1 matches at 7 bases. CDR1 is LGHDT, CDR2 YNNKEL, per germline (reference sequence). With V trimmed by 3 bases and J by 5 bases, 3 bases remained unmatched. There are 13 residues in the CDR3. CDR3 amino acids: CASSHRDSYGYTF. The CDR3 coding sequence is TGTGCCAGCAGCCACCGGGACAGTTATGGCTACACCTTC.

This clonotype was seen at least ten times. The chain couples TRBV9 to TRBJ2-5, with TRBD1 matching 9 bases. The junction had 8 bases not matched to a gene; V was cut back by 3 bases and J by 5 bases. The CDR3 length is 15 residues. Germline CDR1 reads SGDLS; CDR2 reads YYNGEE. Here the CDR3 reads CASSADRGGFETQYF. DNA of the CDR3: TGTGCCAGCAGCGCGGACAGGGGAGGTTTTGAGACCCAGTACTTC.